The clone carrying this TCR beta chain has only one observation. What it recognizes is unknown. PCR employed 60 Vbeta and 13 Jbeta primers. Profiled with immunoSEQ multiplex PCR; TCRdb holds only in-frame clones, not every one. The profile shows some 200,000 clones, about 80% of them singletons. The CDR3 spans 15 residues. Looked up from germline, CDR1 is GTSNPN and CDR2 is SVGIG (reference sequence). V was clipped by 2 bases and J by 0 bases, with 13 bases between them. The record originates from a study of cytomegalovirus exposure and HLA in healthy donors. Overall study findings and caveats: Excluded were some V segments that proved indistinguishable, including TRBV6-2 and TRBV6-3. What a later analysis showed was that several of the most significant clusters appeared linked to common viral pathogens.

Each of the donors was a healthy bone marrow donor. The V gene is TRBV30, the J gene TRBJ1-1; no clear D. The receptor was isolated from a boy aged 5 to 17 in good health and CMV-seronegative. The sequenced sample consisted of PBMCs. The CDR3 sequence: CAWSPNRAMNTEAFF. The CDR3 DNA reads as TGTGCCTGGAGTCCCAACAGAGCAATGAACACTGAAGCTTTCTTT.